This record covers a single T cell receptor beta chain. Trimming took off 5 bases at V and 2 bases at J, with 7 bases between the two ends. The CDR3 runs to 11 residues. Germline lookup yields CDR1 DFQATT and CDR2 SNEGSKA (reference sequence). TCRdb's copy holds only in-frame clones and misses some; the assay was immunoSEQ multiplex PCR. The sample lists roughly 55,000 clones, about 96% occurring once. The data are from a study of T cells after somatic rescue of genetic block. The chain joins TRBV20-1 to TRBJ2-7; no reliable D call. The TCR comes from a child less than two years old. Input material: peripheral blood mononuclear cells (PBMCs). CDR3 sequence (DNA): TGCAGTGCTGACGGAACCTACGAGCAGTACTTC. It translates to CSADGTYEQYF.